This is a list of T cell receptor beta chains from one sample in a study of early T cells in non-severe SARS-CoV-2 infection. One entry per CDR3 protein, called by TCRdb with MiXCR from the 5' RACE reads. The table records tens of thousands of distinct CDR3 sequences, approximately 11% of them present only once. Sample: whole blood, taken at baseline. These TCRs come from an adult who was a healthcare worker with PCR-confirmed SARS-CoV-2 infection or an uninfected control (not recorded which). The CDR3 runs from the conserved cysteine through the conserved F or W. D genes are given only for firm matches.

>TRBV2|TRBJ2-7|TRBD1
CASRTGVLAF
>TRBV28|TRBJ2-1|TRBD2
CASGLTSGWNNEQFF
>TRBV27|TRBJ2-2|NA
CASRTRAGAIGELFF
>TRBV18|TRBJ2-2|TRBD2
CASSLPRNSGTSGRNANTGELFF
>TRBV10-3|TRBJ1-3|NA
CAFGPSGNTIYF
>TRBV20-1|TRBJ2-1|TRBD2
CSARDSRLAGAPNEQFF
>TRBV5-1|TRBJ2-2|TRBD2
CASSLLPGGDTGELFF
>TRBV6-6|TRBJ2-1|NA
CASSYGLNYNEQFF
>TRBV5-1|TRBJ2-1|TRBD2
CASSSHTPASGMYSEQFF
>TRBV7-2|TRBJ2-7|TRBD1
CASSFPPGGSSYEQYF
>TRBV12-3/TRBV12-4|TRBJ2-4|NA
CASSFLQVGNIQYF
>TRBV5-1|TRBJ2-7|NA
CASSLEGTRGYEQYF
>TRBV29-1|TRBJ2-5|NA
CSVGAGQETQYF
>TRBV13|TRBJ1-1|NA
CASSLGLIGVRTEAFF
>TRBV28|TRBJ2-1|NA
CASSFLTDSYNEQFF
>TRBV3-1|TRBJ2-2|NA
CASRRGPNTGELFF
>TRBV28|TRBJ2-7|TRBD2
CASSMPSGIYEQYF
>TRBV29-1|TRBJ2-7|NA
CSVRGRRYEQYF
>TRBV20-1|TRBJ2-5|NA
CSAKSPGQETQYF
>TRBV5-1|TRBJ1-1|NA
CASSLARVNTEAFF
>TRBV20-1|TRBJ2-1|NA
CSDNRGRPYNEQFF
>TRBV12-3/TRBV12-4|TRBJ1-5|NA
CASSLSLSNQPQHF
>TRBV24-1|TRBJ2-3|NA
CATSARNTQYF
>TRBV19|TRBJ2-5|NA
CASSITGQETQYF
>TRBV18|TRBJ1-1|NA
CASSPGENTEAFF
>TRBV24-1|TRBJ2-3|NA
CATSDPSGDSTDTQYF
>TRBV7-2|TRBJ2-3|TRBD2
CASSSSGSGDTQYF
>TRBV12-3/TRBV12-4|TRBJ1-2|NA
CASSLAGGMGYTF
>TRBV10-3|TRBJ1-1|NA
CAISAVGRNTEAFF
>TRBV9|TRBJ2-5|NA
CASSVRPQETQYF
>TRBV28|TRBJ2-1|NA
CASSFEREQFF
>TRBV6-2/TRBV6-3|TRBJ2-3|TRBD2
CASSKAGDSTDTQYF
>TRBV30|TRBJ1-1|NA
CAWNYMNTEAFF